Following are 27 T cell receptor beta chains from one sample sequenced in a study of T cells after yellow fever vaccination. Each CDR3 protein is one row after TCRdb ran MiXCR on the 5' RACE reads. The data contain about 300,000 distinct CDR3 sequences, 3% to 4.5% of them seen just once; the ten biggest clones take up approximately 25%. The specimen comprised PBMCs, sampled 5 days after the yellow fever booster vaccination. These receptors originate from a man younger than 30 who received the YFV17D yellow fever vaccine.

This clonotype was detected many times. This rearrangement joins TRBV4-1 to TRBJ2-7, with 10 bases identical to TRBD1. The trim removed 5 bases at V and 4 bases at J, leaving 5 bases unmatched. The CDR3 spans 14 residues. CDR1 is MGHRA, CDR2 YSYEKL, per germline. CDR3 in DNA: TGCGCCAGCAGCTACGGGACAGGGGCATACGAGCAGTACTTC. As protein: CASSYGTGAYEQYF.

The chain carries TRBV18 and TRBJ2-1; weak D call: TRBD1 (6 bases). The CDR3 is made up of 13 amino acids. Trimming took 5 bases from V and 5 from J, leaving 10 bases between them. Germline CDR1 and CDR2: KGHSH and LQKENI. CDR3 nucleotide sequence: TGTGCCAGCTCATCGGACAGACACAATGAGCAGTTCTTC. Translation: CASSSDRHNEQFF.

This clonotype appeared a few times. The J gene is TRBJ2-1, the V gene TRBV6-5, with 10 bases lining up with TRBD1. Per the germline V gene, CDR1 is MNHEY and CDR2 is SVGAGI. CDR3 length: 17 residues. The ends lost 7 bases at V and 0 bases at J; junction bases unmatched: 9. DNA for the CDR3: TGTGCCAGCAAGGGGACAGGGGTTGGTAGCTCCTACAATGAGCAGTTCTTC. This sequence encodes CASKGTGVGSSYNEQFF.

This clonotype was counted between two and nine times. The chain recombines TRBV28 with TRBJ1-2; D gene ambiguous. Germline assignment: CDR1 MDHEN and CDR2 SYDVKM. V was clipped by 4 bases and J by 8 bases, with 11 bases between them. The CDR3 contains 12 residues. CDR3 in DNA: TGTGCCAGCAGTTGGACGGCTGGCGGCTACACCTTC. Its translation is CASSWTAGGYTF.

V is TRBV7-8 and J is TRBJ2-3; possible D gene TRBD1, 5 bases. The CDR3 contains 14 residues. V was shortened by 6 bases and J by 0 bases, with 10 bases between the two germline ends. The germline CDR1 and CDR2 sequences are SGHVS and FQNEAQ. The CDR3 here is CASSWQGSTDTQYF. The CDR3 DNA follows: TGTGCCAGCAGTTGGCAGGGTAGCACAGATACGCAGTATTTT.

This clonotype showed up many times. The chain employs TRBV7-9 and TRBJ2-5; TRBD2 agrees at 9 bases. The germline gives CDR1 SEHNR, CDR2 FQNEAQ (reference sequence). J lost 3 bases, V lost 6 bases, and 8 bases had no gene match. The CDR3 runs 15 residues. The chain's CDR3 is CASRLIAGVKETQYF. CDR3 DNA: TGTGCCAGCAGATTAATAGCGGGGGTGAAAGAGACCCAGTACTTC. Complete variable domain (other parts from reference TRBV7-9 and TRBJ2-5): DTGVSQNPRHKITKRGQNVTFRCDPISEHNRLYWYRQTLGQGPEFLTYFQNEAQLEKSRLLSDRFSAERPKGSFSTLEIQRTEQGDSAMYLCASRLIAGVKETQYFGPGTRLLVL.

This clonotype was counted many times. The rearrangement joins TRBV10-3 to TRBJ1-2; D is uncertain. The CDR3 totals 15 residues. V lost 6 bases, J lost 0 bases, and 14 bases lay in between. In germline, CDR1 is ENHRY, CDR2 SYGVKD. The CDR3 spells CAISREESANYGYTF. The CDR3 DNA reads TGTGCCATCAGCAGAGAAGAGTCCGCTAACTATGGCTACACCTTC.

This sequence joins TRBV12-3 or TRBV12-4 and TRBJ2-5, with D uncertain. The CDR3 length is 16 residues. V shed 2 bases and J shed 0 bases, with 13 bases lying between them. Written as DNA, the CDR3 is TGTGCCAGCAGTTTATCGTCATCTAAGAACCAAGAGACCCAGTACTTC. Translation: CASSLSSSKNQETQYF.

This clonotype was seen ten or more times. The V call is TRBV15, the J call TRBJ1-5, with TRBD1 as a possible D gene (5 bases). V was shortened by 5 bases and J by 6 bases, with 17 bases between the two germline ends. Germline-derived CDR1 and CDR2 are LNHNV and YYDKDF (reference sequence). The CDR3 totals 15 residues. The CDR3 spells CATSRAPSGGQPQHF. CDR3 sequence (DNA): TGTGCCACCAGCCGAGCTCCTAGTGGGGGTCAGCCCCAGCATTTT.

The CDR3 DNA reads TGTGCCAGCAGCCGAACCCTACAGCAGTACCAAGAGACCCAGTACTTC. Translation gives CASSRTLQQYQETQYF. The chain couples TRBV12-3 or TRBV12-4 to TRBJ2-5, with unresolved D. The CDR3 has 16 amino acids. V was pared by 6 bases and J by 0 bases, with 17 bases between.

The rearrangement links TRBV4-3 to TRBJ1-2; 7 bases match TRBD1. Germline CDR1 is LGHNA and CDR2 is YSLEER. The CDR3 covers 14 residues. After removal of 5 bases from V and 6 bases from J, the junction contained 9 bases not matched to a gene. CDR3 DNA: TGCGCCAGCAGCGCCAGGGGGGATCTCCATGGCTACACCTTC. This sequence encodes CASSARGDLHGYTF.

J is TRBJ1-6 and V is TRBV10-3; 7 bases are shared with TRBD1. The V gene end was trimmed by 4 bases and the J gene end by 10 bases; junction bases not matched to a gene: 10. The CDR3 runs 15 residues. Germline CDR1 and CDR2: ENHRY and SYGVKD. The CDR3 spells CAISGSTGWGSPLHF. CDR3 in DNA: TGTGCCATCAGTGGATCGACAGGGTGGGGATCACCCCTCCACTTT.

This clonotype was recorded a few times. The genes are TRBV20-1 and TRBJ2-2; TRBD2 matches at 12 bases. Germline V gene data show CDR1 as DFQATT and CDR2 as SNEGSKA (reference sequence). Losses at the gene ends were 3 bases for V and 3 bases for J; bases not matched to a gene: 8. CDR3 length equals 17 residues. The CDR3 region has the DNA TGCAGTGCTAGCCCCTCGACTAGCGGGGGCTACACCGGGGAGCTGTTTTTT. It encodes CSASPSTSGGYTGELFF.

The chain recombines TRBV7-2 with TRBJ1-5; D gene ambiguous. V was cut by 3 bases and J by 5 bases, with 5 bases left in between. The CDR3 totals 12 residues. Looked up from germline, CDR1 is SGHTA and CDR2 is FQGNSA. CDR3 bases: TGTGCCAGCAGCTTCTATGATCAGCCCCAGCATTTT. Translation: CASSFYDQPQHF. The whole variable domain, remainder taken from reference TRBV7-2 and TRBJ1-5, is GAGVSQSPSNKVTEKGKDVELRCDPISGHTALYWYRQSLGQGLEFLIYFQGNSAPDKSGLPSDRFSAERTGGSVSTLTIQRTQQEDSAVYLCASSFYDQPQHFGDGTRLSIL.

This clonotype has a count of ten or more. This chain connects TRBV5-4 to TRBJ2-3, with TRBD1 matching 7 bases. This CDR3 contains 15 residues. Per the germline V gene, CDR1 is SGHNT and CDR2 is YYREEE (reference sequence). Trimming cost V 0 bases and J 2 bases; bases outside gene matches: 3. The CDR3 nucleotides read TGTGCCAGCAGCTTGGACAGGGGCCTCACAGATACGCAGTATTTT. It translates to CASSLDRGLTDTQYF.

The chain's CDR3 is CAWSIGQETQYF. CDR3 DNA sequence: TGTGCCTGGAGTATAGGGCAAGAGACCCAGTACTTC. V gene TRBV30 combines with J gene TRBJ2-5, with unresolved D. V lost 2 bases and J lost 2, with 6 bases in between. Per germline, CDR1 GTSNPN and CDR2 SVGIG (reference sequence). This CDR3 region has 12 residues.

The table lists this clonotype with many counts. One junction end does not reproduce the germline sequence, and a read error may be involved. This chain links TRBV6-5 with TRBJ1-1; perhaps TRBD1 as D (5 bases). In germline, CDR1 is MNHEY, CDR2 SVGAGI. The CDR3 loop spans 15 amino acids. The CDR3 loop is CASSYSDNMGTEAFF. CDR3 bases: TGTGCCAGCAGCTACTCGGACAACATGGGGACTGAAGCTTTCTTT.

This chain connects TRBV6-5 to TRBJ1-2; TRBD1 matches at 8 bases. The trim removed 5 bases at V and 7 bases at J, leaving 12 bases unmatched. Germline V CDR1 and CDR2: MNHEY, SVGAGI. The CDR3 totals 15 residues. The CDR3 DNA is TGTGCCAGCAGTGTACTCGGACAGGGCGACGGTGGCTACACCTTC. As protein: CASSVLGQGDGGYTF.

This clonotype was counted between two and nine times. V usage is TRBV10-3 and J usage is TRBJ2-3, with D unresolved. Germline V gene lookup returns CDR1 ENHRY and CDR2 SYGVKD. This CDR3 region has 12 residues. Trimming shortened V by 5 bases and J by 4 bases, and 7 bases separated the two germline ends. The DNA for the CDR3 is TGTGCCATCAGTCGACGGGCAGATACGCAGTATTTT. It yields the protein CAISRRADTQYF.

The J gene is TRBJ1-1, the V gene TRBV5-1; D ambiguous. The CDR3 spans 16 residues. Looked up from germline, CDR1 is SGHRS and CDR2 is YFSETQ. The V gene lost 5 bases and the J gene lost 0 bases, with 17 bases spanning the gap. The CDR3 DNA follows: TGCGCCAGCAGTCCGACCTCGGGGATCTTGAACACTGAAGCTTTCTTT. It codes for CASSPTSGILNTEAFF.

There are a few counts of this clonotype. J is TRBJ2-2 and V is TRBV4-3, with 10 bases aligning to TRBD2. The CDR3 spans 18 residues. V lost 0 bases to trimming and J lost 8 bases; unmatched junction nucleotides: 12. Germline CDR1 LGHNA, CDR2 YSLEER. CDR3 loop: CASSQEPLAGVVRGELFF. The CDR3 DNA reads as TGCGCCAGCAGCCAAGAGCCCCTAGCGGGGGTCGTCAGGGGGGAGCTGTTTTTT.

This clonotype was found many times. The chain employs TRBV5-1 and TRBJ2-4; possible D gene TRBD2, 6 bases. The CDR3 sequence is 14 residues long. V lost 6 bases and J lost 7, with 17 bases in between. Germline CDR1 SGHRS, CDR2 YFSETQ. DNA of the CDR3: TGCGCCAGCACCCCGGGGGAGAAGTATAACATTCAGTACTTC. Amino acid sequence: CASTPGEKYNIQYF.

There are many counts of this clonotype. The chain links TRBV18 to TRBJ2-3; no clear D gene. Germline V gives CDR1 KGHSH, CDR2 LQKENI. There are 12 residues in the CDR3. V was trimmed by 5 bases and J by 7 bases, leaving 10 bases between them. CDR3 loop: CASSTRDNTQYF. The CDR3, as DNA: TGTGCCAGCTCAACGAGAGATAATACGCAGTATTTT.

The sample holds many counts of this clonotype. This chain connects TRBV5-1 to TRBJ1-5; maybe TRBD1 (5 bases). The germline V gene encodes CDR1 SGHRS and CDR2 YFSETQ. The CDR3 has 15 amino acids. V lost 0 bases and J 4 bases, leaving 11 bases between the germline ends. CDR3 bases: TGCGCCAGCAGCTTGGTGTCAGGGCAGAATCAGCCCCAGCATTTT. This codes for CASSLVSGQNQPQHF.

At least ten counts were recorded for this clonotype. V usage is TRBV7-9 and J usage is TRBJ1-4; the match to TRBD1 covers 9 bases. The CDR3 spans 17 residues. Germline lookup yields CDR1 SEHNR and CDR2 FQNEAQ (reference sequence). After removal of 1 base from V and 6 bases from J, the junction contained 9 bases not matched to a gene. Written as DNA, the CDR3 is TGTGCCAGCAGCTTAGGGTGGACCTGGACAGGGGATGAAAAACTGTTTTTT. Amino acids: CASSLGWTWTGDEKLFF.

This rearrangement joins TRBV12-5 to TRBJ2-2; D remains ambiguous. The CDR3 sequence is 12 residues long. CDR1 and CDR2 from the germline V gene are LGHNT and FRNRAP. Trimming removed 4 bases from V and 3 bases from J, with 3 bases in between. In nucleotides, the CDR3 is TGTGCTAGTGGTTACGACACCGGGGAGCTGTTTTTT. It is translated as CASGYDTGELFF.

This clonotype showed up many times. The chain combines TRBV7-6 with TRBJ2-1, with 11 bases aligning to TRBD1. This CDR3 has 14 amino acids. With 11 bases clipped from V and 7 bases from J, the junction kept 10 bases outside the gene matches. Germline loops: CDR1 SGHVS, CDR2 FNYEAQ. The DNA for the CDR3 is TGTGCCTCGGCCGGGACAGGGGGTAAAAATGAGCAGTTCTTC. This translates into CASAGTGGKNEQFF.